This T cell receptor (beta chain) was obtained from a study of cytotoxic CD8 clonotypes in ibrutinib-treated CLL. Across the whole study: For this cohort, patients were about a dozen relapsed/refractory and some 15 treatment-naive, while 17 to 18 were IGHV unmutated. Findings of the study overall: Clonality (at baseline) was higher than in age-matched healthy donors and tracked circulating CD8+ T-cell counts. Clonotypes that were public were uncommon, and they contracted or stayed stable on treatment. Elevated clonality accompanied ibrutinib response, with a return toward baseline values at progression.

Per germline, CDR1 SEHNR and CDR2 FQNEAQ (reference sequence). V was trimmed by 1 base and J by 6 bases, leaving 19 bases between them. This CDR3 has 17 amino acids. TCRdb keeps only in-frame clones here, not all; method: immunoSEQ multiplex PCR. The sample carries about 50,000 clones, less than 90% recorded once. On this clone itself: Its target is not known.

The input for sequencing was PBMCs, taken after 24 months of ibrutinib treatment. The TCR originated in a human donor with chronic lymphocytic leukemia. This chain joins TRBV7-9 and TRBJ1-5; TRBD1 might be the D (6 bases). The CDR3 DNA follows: TGTGCCAGCAGCTTAGAGAACTGGGGGCAGGTCGGTCAGCCCCAGCATTTT. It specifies CASSLENWGQVGQPQHF.